This T cell receptor (beta chain) was identified during a study of CD8 T cells in Susac syndrome. Study-level background: Blood was drawn from patients with Susac syndrome. At that point, they were therapy-naive, on corticosteroids, or on intravenous immunoglobulin alone.

An input of about 0.5 to 1 ug of RNA was subjected to reverse transcription using random hexamers. TCRdb re-derived calls from the immunoSEQ multiplex PCR reads in MiXCR, one entry per CDR3 protein. Among more than 65,000 distinct CDR3 sequences listed, 95% were seen once. The CDR3 runs 14 residues. The germline gives CDR1 DFQATT, CDR2 SNEGSKA (reference sequence). V was trimmed by 3 bases and J by 7 bases, leaving 19 bases between them. The sequence derives from a human donor with Susac syndrome. Sequencing was carried out using CD8+ T cells from PBMCs. V and J are TRBV20-1 and TRBJ2-7; the D gene is possibly TRBD2 (6 bases). Here the CDR3 reads CSASDGSGPGEQYF. The CDR3 nucleotides read TGCAGTGCTAGTGACGGGAGTGGTCCGGGAGAGCAGTACTTC.